Below are 8 T cell receptor beta chains sequenced from a single sample in a study of CD8 T cells in ankylosing spondylitis. Study outcomes and limitations: Typical of ankylosing spondylitis blood, it appeared, was a TCR beta motif of 7 or 8 highly homologous variants.

One entry per CDR3 protein, called by TCRdb with MiXCR from the 5' RACE reads. The sample consists of just under 550,000 distinct CDR3 sequences, about 13% of them appearing once. These receptors have no identified antigens. Sequenced input: blood, either unsorted or a sorted T cell fraction (not recorded which). These receptors came from a male donor with ankylosing spondylitis.

This clonotype was observed many times. V gene TRBV25-1 combines with J gene TRBJ2-1; D gene ambiguous. The germline gives CDR1 MGHDK, CDR2 SYGVNS. This CDR3 is built from 13 residues. Between the trimmed V and J ends, which lost 3 bases and 3 bases, there was a span of 6 bases. The CDR3 loop is CASSDPGYNEQFF. The CDR3, as DNA: TGTGCCAGCAGTGATCCAGGCTACAATGAGCAGTTCTTC.

The chain is built from TRBV6-5 and TRBJ1-1; D gene ambiguous. Trimming took 2 bases from V and 4 from J, leaving 8 bases between them. Germline assignment: CDR1 MNHEY and CDR2 SVGAGI. The CDR3 totals 13 residues. In DNA, the CDR3 is TGTGCCAGCAGTTACGGCGCACTCACTGAAGCTTTCTTT. This translates into CASSYGALTEAFF.

This clonotype turned up a few times. V usage is TRBV15 and J usage is TRBJ2-3, with a tentative D call TRBD1 (5 bases). CDR3 length: 19 amino acids. CDR1 is LNHNV and CDR2 is YYDKDF in the germline V gene (reference sequence). V lost 0 bases and J 2 bases, leaving 21 bases between the germline ends. CDR3 coding DNA: TGTGCCACCAGCAGAGATCGCCCTGCCCTCTGGGGCCCCACAGATACGCAGTATTTT. It specifies CATSRDRPALWGPTDTQYF.

The gene calls are TRBV7-8 and TRBJ2-6, with D hard to call. Germline assignment: CDR1 SGHVS and CDR2 FQNEAQ. CDR3 length: 17 residues. The V end lost 4 bases, the J end lost 0 bases, and 13 bases lay between the germline ends. The CDR3 loop reads CASSSVRWNSGANVLTF. In nucleotides, the CDR3 is TGTGCCAGCAGCTCAGTCAGGTGGAACTCTGGGGCCAACGTCCTGACTTTC.

This clonotype was counted ten times or more. The chain links TRBV7-2 to TRBJ2-5; TRBD1 might be the D (6 bases). The V and J ends lost 5 bases and 2 bases respectively, with 15 bases between them. Looked up from germline, CDR1 is SGHTA and CDR2 is FQGNSA. The length of the CDR3 is 15 residues. The CDR3 region is CASSPDRLQQETQYF. CDR3 DNA sequence: TGTGCCAGCAGCCCTGACAGGTTGCAACAAGAGACCCAGTACTTC.

This clonotype has a count of ten or more. This sequence joins TRBV6-1 and TRBJ2-3; TRBD2 might be the D (5 bases). Germline V CDR1 and CDR2: MNHNS, SASEGT. The ends were cut back, 3 bases at V and 11 bases at J, with 15 bases in the middle. The CDR3 totals 13 residues. CDR3 DNA sequence: TGTGCCAGCAGTGAGGATTGGCAAGGAGGGCAGTATTTT. This encodes CASSEDWQGGQYF.

The V and J genes are TRBV5-1 and TRBJ2-3; 9 nucleotides line up with TRBD1. The CDR3 sequence is 14 residues long. CDR1 and CDR2 from the germline V gene are SGHRS and YFSETQ. V trimming: 2 bases; J trimming: 9 bases; junction bases outside the gene matches: 7. CDR3 sequence reads: CASSFSGQGQTQYF. The CDR3, as DNA: TGCGCCAGCAGCTTTTCGGGACAGGGACAAACGCAGTATTTT. Looking up the rest from reference TRBV5-1 and TRBJ2-3 gives the full variable domain: KAGVTQTPRYLIKTRGQQVTLSCSPISGHRSVSWYQQTPGQGLQFLFEYFSETQRNKGNFPGRFSGRQFSNSRSEMNVSTLELGDSALYLCASSFSGQGQTQYFGPGTRLTVL.

The V gene is TRBV15, the J gene TRBJ1-1; 10 nucleotides match TRBD1. V shed 2 bases and J 7 bases; nucleotides not matched to a gene: 4. The germline V gene encodes CDR1 LNHNV and CDR2 YYDKDF (reference sequence). The CDR3 is 14 amino acids. DNA of the CDR3: TGTGCCACCAGCAGAAACCGGGACAGGGGTGAAGCTTTCTTT. Translated: CATSRNRDRGEAFF. Supplemented by reference TRBV15 and TRBJ1-1, the full variable domain reads DAMVIQNPRYQVTQFGKPVTLSCSQTLNHNVMYWYQQKSSQAPKLLFHYYDKDFNNEADTPDNFQSRRPNTSFCFLDIRSPGLGDTAMYLCATSRNRDRGEAFFGQGTRLTVV.